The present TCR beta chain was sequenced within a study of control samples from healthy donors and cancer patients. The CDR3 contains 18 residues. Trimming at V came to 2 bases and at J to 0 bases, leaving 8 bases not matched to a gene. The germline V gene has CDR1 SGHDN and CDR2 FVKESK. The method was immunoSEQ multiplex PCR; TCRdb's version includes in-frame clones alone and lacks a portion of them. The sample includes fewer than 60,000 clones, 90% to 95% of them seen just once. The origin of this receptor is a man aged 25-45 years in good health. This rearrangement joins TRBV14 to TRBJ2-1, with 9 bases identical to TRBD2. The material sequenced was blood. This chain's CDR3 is CASSQRRLAAGSYNEQFF. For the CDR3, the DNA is TGTGCCAGCAGCCAAAGACGACTAGCGGCGGGCTCCTACAATGAGCAGTTCTTC.